Given below is one T cell receptor beta chain in context. These data are taken from a study of T cell clonotyping in hematopoietic cell transplantation. CDR3 length equals 12 residues. The V gene lost 4 bases and the J gene lost 0 bases, with 0 bases spanning the gap. Germline CDR1 is SGHVS and CDR2 is FQNEAQ. Using immunoSEQ multiplex PCR, the repertoire was profiled, and TCRdb retains in-frame clones only, with some absent. This table holds about 2,900 clones, 83% found once. The chain carries TRBV7-8 and TRBJ2-2; D unclear. The material sequenced was PBMCs, taken 180 days after allogeneic stem cell transplant. The source is a female patient in her thirties or forties who had an allogeneic stem cell transplant from a related donor, so T cells may come from the graft donor. Some clones in this sample may be carry-over from other donors' samples. CDR3 sequence reads: CASSSNTGELFF. The CDR3 bases are TGTGCCAGCAGCTCGAACACCGGGGAGCTGTTTTTT.